The 7 T cell receptor beta chains listed next were all sequenced from one sample in a study of memory CD4+ T cells and cytomegalovirus serostatus. The table came from immunoSEQ multiplex PCR; TCRdb's copy has only in-frame clones and leaves some out. The sample contains approximately 45,000 clones, approximately 80% of which appear only once. Single viable CD3+CD4+CD8-CD45RO+ cells were sorted as the memory CD4+ T cells. Sequences were obtained from memory CD4+ T cells from blood. The receptors shown here come from an adult in good health and CMV-seronegative.

This clone was seen once. V usage is TRBV28 and J usage is TRBJ1-6, with a tentative D call TRBD1 (6 bases). Deletions cut 7 bases from V and 0 bases from J, with 13 bases between. This CDR3 comprises 16 residues. Germline values: CDR1 MDHEN, CDR2 SYDVKM. The CDR3 loop reads CASNGTPSSYNSPLHF. DNA for the CDR3: TGTGCCAGCAATGGGACACCGAGCTCCTATAATTCACCCCTCCACTTT. The entire variable domain, with the rest obtained from reference TRBV28 and TRBJ1-6, is as follows: DVKVTQSSRYLVKRTGEKVFLECVQDMDHENMFWYRQDPGLGLRLIYFSYDVKMKEKGDIPEGYSVSREKKERFSLILESASTNQTSMYLCASNGTPSSYNSPLHFGNGTRLTVT.

V is TRBV9 and J is TRBJ2-3, with 14 bases that match TRBD2. This CDR3 is 19 amino acids long. Germline CDR1 is SGDLS and CDR2 is YYNGEE. V shed 3 bases, J shed 1 base, and the junction held 10 bases outside the gene matches. The CDR3 nucleotides are TGTGCCAGCAGCGCCCCTCGCCAGGGACTAGCGGGAGGCACAGATACGCAGTATTTT. Its translation is CASSAPRQGLAGGTDTQYF. Variable domain in full (rest from reference TRBV9 and TRBJ2-3): DSGVTQTPKHLITATGQRVTLRCSPRSGDLSVYWYQQSLDQGLQFLIQYYNGEERAKGNILERFSAQQFPDLHSELNLSSLELGDSALYFCASSAPRQGLAGGTDTQYFGPGTRLTVL.

The genes are TRBV12-5 and TRBJ2-2, with TRBD2 identical over 13 bases. J was trimmed by 5 bases and V by 8 bases; bases with no gene match: 8. Germline lookup yields CDR1 LGHNT and CDR2 FRNRAP. The CDR3 extends over 16 amino acids. The CDR3: CASKLAGGPKTGELFF. The CDR3 DNA reads TGTGCTAGTAAACTAGCGGGAGGGCCAAAGACCGGGGAGCTGTTTTTT. The full variable domain, completed using reference TRBV12-5 and TRBJ2-2, is DARVTQTPRHKVTEMGQEVTMRCQPILGHNTVFWYRQTMMQGLELLAYFRNRAPLDDSGMPKDRFSAEMPDATLATLKIQPSEPRDSAVYFCASKLAGGPKTGELFFGEGSRLTVL.

The rearrangement uses TRBV7-9 and TRBJ2-5; possibly TRBD1 for D (6 bases). V gave up 2 bases and J gave up 2 bases, with 9 bases separating them. In germline, CDR1 is SEHNR, CDR2 FQNEAQ (reference sequence). CDR3 size: 14 residues. The CDR3 DNA follows: TGTGCCAGCAGCTTACTCGACAGGCAAGAGACCCAGTACTTC. Its protein product is CASSLLDRQETQYF. Full variable domain (outside the CDR3, taken from reference TRBV7-9 and TRBJ2-5): DTGVSQNPRHKITKRGQNVTFRCDPISEHNRLYWYRQTLGQGPEFLTYFQNEAQLEKSRLLSDRFSAERPKGSFSTLEIQRTEQGDSAMYLCASSLLDRQETQYFGPGTRLLVL.

The V call is TRBV9, the J call TRBJ2-3, with 10 bases lining up with TRBD1. V trimming: 2 bases; J trimming: 3 bases; junction bases outside the gene matches: 9. The CDR3 is 17 amino acids. The germline gives CDR1 SGDLS, CDR2 YYNGEE. DNA of the CDR3: TGTGCCAGCAGCGTGAGGCCCGTGGGACAGGGGACAGATACGCAGTATTTT. Encoded protein: CASSVRPVGQGTDTQYF.

The V gene is TRBV6-6, the J gene TRBJ1-2; TRBD1 matches 10 bases. The CDR3 spans 14 residues. Germline lookup yields CDR1 MNHNY and CDR2 SVGAGI (reference sequence). V gave up 5 bases and J gave up 8 bases; unmatched junction bases: 8. The CDR3 DNA follows: TGTGCCAGCAGTAAGGGACAGGGGACTAACGGCTACACCTTC. It encodes CASSKGQGTNGYTF.

This clone has only a few counts. The gene calls are TRBV2 and TRBJ1-1, with 8 bases fitting TRBD1. CDR1 is SNHLY, CDR2 FYNNEI, per germline. The junction had 7 bases not matched to a gene; V was cut back by 5 bases and J by 2 bases. The length of the CDR3 is 15 residues. The CDR3, as DNA: TGTGCCAGCAGTTGGGACAGGACCACCAACACTGAAGCTTTCTTT. It is translated as CASSWDRTTNTEAFF.